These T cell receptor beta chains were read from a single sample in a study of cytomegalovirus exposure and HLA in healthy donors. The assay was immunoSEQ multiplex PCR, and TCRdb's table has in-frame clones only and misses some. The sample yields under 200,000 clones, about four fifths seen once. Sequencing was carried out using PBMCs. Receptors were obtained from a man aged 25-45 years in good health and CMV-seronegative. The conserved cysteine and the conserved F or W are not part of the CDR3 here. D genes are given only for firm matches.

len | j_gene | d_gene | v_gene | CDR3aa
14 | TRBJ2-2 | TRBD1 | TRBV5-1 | ASSFRGQGNTGELF
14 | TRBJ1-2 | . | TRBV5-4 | ASSSAKGRANYGYT
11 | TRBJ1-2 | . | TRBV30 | AWWQQGTYGYT
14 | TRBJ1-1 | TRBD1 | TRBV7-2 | ASSFLTRTGETEAF
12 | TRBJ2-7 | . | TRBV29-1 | SVEDREKRYEQY
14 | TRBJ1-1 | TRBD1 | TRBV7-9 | ASSFSRTGPNTEAF
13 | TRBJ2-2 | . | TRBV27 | ASNKNFPNTGELF
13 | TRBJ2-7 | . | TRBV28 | ASRSPRGFVYEQY
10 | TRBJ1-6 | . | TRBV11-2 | ASSFRNSPLH
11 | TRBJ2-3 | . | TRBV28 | ASTGRGTDTQY
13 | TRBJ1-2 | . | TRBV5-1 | ASSPGHLADDGYT
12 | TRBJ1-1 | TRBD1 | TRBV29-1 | SVVPWTGNTEAF
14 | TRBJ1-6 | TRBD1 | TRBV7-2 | ASSLSGGEYNSPLH
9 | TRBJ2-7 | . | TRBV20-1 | SASGTYEQY
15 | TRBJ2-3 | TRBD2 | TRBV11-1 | ASSLWLAGTSTDTQY
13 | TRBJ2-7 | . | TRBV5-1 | ASSLAWNQAYEQY
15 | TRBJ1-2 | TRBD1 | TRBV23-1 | ASSQKLRRDRDYGYT
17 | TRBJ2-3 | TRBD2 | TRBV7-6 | ASSLRSLAGAGRTDTQY
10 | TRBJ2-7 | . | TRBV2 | ASVEVTYEQY
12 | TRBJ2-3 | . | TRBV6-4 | ASSYLTSTDTQY
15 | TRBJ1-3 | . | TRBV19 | ASSMKGQWTAGNTIY
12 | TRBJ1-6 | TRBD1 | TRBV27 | ASMVGQGYSPLH
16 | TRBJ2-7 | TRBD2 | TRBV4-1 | ASSQEGVRVAGVYEQY
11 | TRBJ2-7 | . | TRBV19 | ASSNQGYYEQY
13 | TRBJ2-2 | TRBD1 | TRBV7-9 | ASSYKQGAVGELF
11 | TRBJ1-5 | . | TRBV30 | AWSLQGSQPQH
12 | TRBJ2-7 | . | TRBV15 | ATSPFDGEYEQY
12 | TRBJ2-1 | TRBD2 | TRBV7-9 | ASRVPGGPNEQF
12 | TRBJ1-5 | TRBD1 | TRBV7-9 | ASSGTGGDQPQH
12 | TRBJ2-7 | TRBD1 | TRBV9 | ASSRGQGAYEQY
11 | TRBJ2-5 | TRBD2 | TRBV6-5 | ASSSSRSREQY
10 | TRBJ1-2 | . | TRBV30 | AWSATDYGYT
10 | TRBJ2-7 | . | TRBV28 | ASSQLPYEQY
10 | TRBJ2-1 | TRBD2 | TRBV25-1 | ASTPPGGRQF
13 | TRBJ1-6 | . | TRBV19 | ASSIERLNNSPLH
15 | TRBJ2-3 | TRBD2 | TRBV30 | AWKWGLAGPRADTQY
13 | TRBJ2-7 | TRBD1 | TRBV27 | ASRLSGTAGYEQY